Listed below are T cell receptor beta chains from one sample, sequenced in a study of blood T cell repertoires in COVID-19. Generated by immunoSEQ multiplex PCR, the TCRdb table keeps only in-frame clones and is missing some. This table has about 330,000 clones, approximately 92% appearing once. The sample consisted of PBMCs or T cells enriched from blood (not recorded which). All receptors come from a woman under 40 who had recovered from COVID-19. Both conserved end residues are part of each CDR3. D genes are given only for firm matches. Only part of the rows carry a size: once, few, many, or a class if the clone is expanded.

V gene,D gene,J gene,clone size,CDR3 DNA,CDR3 protein
TRBV7-2,TRBD2,TRBJ2-1,-,TGTGCCAGCAGCTTTATCGGGGGGGCCGGTAATGAGCAGTTCTTC,CASSFIGGAGNEQFF
TRBV18,TRBD1,TRBJ1-3,-,TGTGCCAGCTCAACGGCTCAGGGGGCTGGAAACACCATATATTTT,CASSTAQGAGNTIYF
TRBV7-6,-,TRBJ2-7,few,TGTGCCAGCAGCCGAAGCGGATACGAGCAGTACTTC,CASSRSGYEQYF
TRBV6-5,TRBD2,TRBJ2-7,-,TGTGCCAGTGGCCGGGAGGGCCGCTCCTACGAGCAGTACTTC,CASGREGRSYEQYF
TRBV11-2,-,TRBJ1-6,-,TGTGCCAGCAGCTTAGTATCCGGAGGCGTTAATTCACCCCTCCACTTT,CASSLVSGGVNSPLHF
TRBV4-2,-,TRBJ2-6,few,TGTGCCAGCAGCCAAGATACGGGCTCTGGGGCCAACGTCCTGACTTTC,CASSQDTGSGANVLTF
TRBV9,-,TRBJ1-6,-,TGTGCCAGCAGCGTAACCGAGAAGCGAAATTCACCCCTCCACTTT,CASSVTEKRNSPLHF
TRBV6-2/TRBV6-3,-,TRBJ2-4,-,TGTGCCAGCAGTTACTTACGCCTGGCGGGACACATTCAGTACTTC,CASSYLRLAGHIQYF
TRBV27,TRBD2,TRBJ2-7,once,TGTGCCAGCAGTTTAATAGCGGGAGTTTTGAACGAGCAGTACTTC,CASSLIAGVLNEQYF
TRBV13,TRBD2,TRBJ2-3,-,TGTGCCAGCGGGGGGACTAGCGGGGCGAGGTCAGATACGCAGTATTTT,CASGGTSGARSDTQYF
TRBV5-1,-,TRBJ1-4,-,TGCGCCAGCAGCTTGCAAACAACTAATGAAAAACTGTTTTTT,CASSLQTTNEKLFF